This T cell receptor (beta chain) was obtained from a study of beta chain features in type 1 diabetes. All of the isolated RNA was reverse transcribed, so expressed TCRB transcripts were sequenced. The assay was immunoSEQ multiplex PCR, and TCRdb's table has in-frame clones only and misses some. This sample has hundreds of thousands of clones, with around 68% found just once. Germline-derived CDR1 and CDR2 are GTSNPN and SVGIG (reference sequence). The CDR3 loop spans 12 amino acids. V is TRBV30 and J is TRBJ2-5; D is perhaps TRBD1 (5 bases). The J call may be incorrect, as the DNA end agrees better with TRBJ2-7. This TCR was recovered from a man aged 30 to 39 in good health. Sequencing input: naive CD4+ T cells from blood. CDR3: CAVGHGDYEQYF. The CDR3 DNA follows: TGTGCCGTAGGACATGGGGACTACGAGCAGTACTTC.